This T cell receptor (beta chain) was obtained from a study of Ad26.COV2.S vaccination and SARS-CoV-2 variants. Treatment described: roughly 19 received Ad26.COV2.S at low or high dose, single or two shots; 5 received placebo; per-sample allocation not given. After the first vaccine or placebo injection, samples were drawn on day 63. Clones were sequenced by immunoSEQ multiplex PCR, and TCRdb holds only the in-frame ones, with some missing. Among about 380,000 clones, 83% were seen once, and the ten largest hold nearly 7.5%. The material was peripheral blood, obtained in a trial of Ad26.COV2.S vaccine versus placebo. The origin of this receptor is a person aged 18 to 59 who received the Ad26.COV2.S COVID-19 vaccine or a placebo.

The CDR3 coding sequence is TGTGCCAGTAGTTGGGGCGGCCGGAACACTGAAGCTTTCTTT. Amino acid sequence: CASSWGGRNTEAFF. This sequence joins TRBV19 and TRBJ1-1, with a tentative D call TRBD1 (5 bases). Trimming cost V 5 bases and J 1 base, with 11 bases left between them. Germline V gives CDR1 LNHDA, CDR2 SQIVND (reference sequence). This CDR3 is built from 14 residues. The full variable domain, with the rest looked up from reference TRBV19 and TRBJ1-1, is DGGITQSPKYLFRKEGQNVTLSCEQNLNHDAMYWYRQDPGQGLRLIYYSQIVNDFQKGDIAEGYSVSREKKESFPLTVTSAQKNPTAFYLCASSWGGRNTEAFFGQGTRLTVV.